This T cell receptor beta chain was sequenced in a study of T cell responses to AZD1222 COVID-19 vaccine. Across the study: Second-dose groups at about 4 or about 12 weeks were pooled. Study-wide results and limits: Only five or six AZD1222 recipients tested seropositive at baseline. Donors were chiefly white British, with a greater number of females, and clonal diversity was perhaps underestimated.

This CDR3 contains 15 residues. Germline V gives CDR1 SGDLS, CDR2 YYNGEE. The V segment lost 4 bases and the J segment 7 bases; nucleotides outside the gene matches: 9. Method: immunoSEQ multiplex PCR; TCRdb's copy keeps in-frame clones and lacks some. Found here are around 190,000 clones, about 90% of them singletons; the top ten hold 0.45% to 0.55%. With respect to this clone: What it binds is not known.

This clonotype was obtained from an adult in good health. The specimen comprised peripheral blood, sampled on day 0 of AZD1222 vaccination. This chain links TRBV9 with TRBJ2-7; TRBD1 aligns across 12 bases. The CDR3 bases are TGTGCCAGCAGCCCCGAGGGACAGGGGGCGCGGGAGCAGTACTTC. It codes for CASSPEGQGAREQYF. Looking up the rest from reference TRBV9 and TRBJ2-7 gives the full variable domain: DSGVTQTPKHLITATGQRVTLRCSPRSGDLSVYWYQQSLDQGLQFLIQYYNGEERAKGNILERFSAQQFPDLHSELNLSSLELGDSALYFCASSPEGQGAREQYFGPGTRLTVT.